This T cell receptor beta chain was sequenced during a study of OX40 agonist ivuxolimab in advanced cancers. Turning to the study itself: Every 2 weeks, patients got intravenous ivuxolimab at one of six dose levels (0.01-10 mg/kg). Overall study results and limits: In general, CD8+ T cells held more expanded clones than CD4+ did, on average. Dose levels from 0.1 to 3.0 mg/kg saw CD4+ and CD8+ blood T cells expand clonally by week 6.

Turning to this clone: The antigen is unknown.

Measured with immunoSEQ multiplex PCR; TCRdb has only the in-frame clones, and not every one. The data contain some 30,000 clones, around 82% of them seen just once; the ten biggest clones take up around 23%. In germline, CDR1 is SGDLS, CDR2 YYNGEE. Germline trimming cut 2 bases from V and 4 bases from J; bases unmatched to any gene: 7. The CDR3 consists of 15 residues. The rearrangement uses TRBV9 and TRBJ1-2, with 8 bases aligning to TRBD1. The receptor's source is an adult with an advanced solid tumor such as melanoma, head and neck, liver or kidney cancer. The specimen comprised CD4+ or CD8+ T cells sorted from blood, sampled in a trial of the OX40 agonist ivuxolimab. The CDR3 reads CASSVQGAAVYGYTF. The CDR3 nucleotides read TGTGCCAGCAGCGTTCAGGGGGCCGCGGTCTATGGCTACACCTTC. The full variable domain, with the rest looked up from reference TRBV9 and TRBJ1-2, is DSGVTQTPKHLITATGQRVTLRCSPRSGDLSVYWYQQSLDQGLQFLIQYYNGEERAKGNILERFSAQQFPDLHSELNLSSLELGDSALYFCASSVQGAAVYGYTFGSGTRLTVV.